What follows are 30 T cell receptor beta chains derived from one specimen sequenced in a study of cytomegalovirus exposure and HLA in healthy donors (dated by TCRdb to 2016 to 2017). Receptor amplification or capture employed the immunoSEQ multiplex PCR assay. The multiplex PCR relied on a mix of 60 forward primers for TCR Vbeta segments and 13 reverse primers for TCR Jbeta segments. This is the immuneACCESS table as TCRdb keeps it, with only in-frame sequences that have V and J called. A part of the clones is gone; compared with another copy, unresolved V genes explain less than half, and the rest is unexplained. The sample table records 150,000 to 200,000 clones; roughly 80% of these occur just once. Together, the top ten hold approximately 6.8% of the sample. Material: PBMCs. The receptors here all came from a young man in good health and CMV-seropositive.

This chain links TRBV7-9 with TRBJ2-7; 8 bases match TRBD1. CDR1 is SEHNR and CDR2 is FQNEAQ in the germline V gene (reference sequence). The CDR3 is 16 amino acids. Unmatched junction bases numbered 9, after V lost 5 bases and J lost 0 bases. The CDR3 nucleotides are TGTGCCAGCAGCCCCCGACAGGGGCCGAGCTCCTACGAGCAGTACTTC. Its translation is CASSPRQGPSSYEQYF. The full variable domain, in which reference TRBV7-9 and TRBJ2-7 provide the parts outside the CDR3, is DTGVSQNPRHKITKRGQNVTFRCDPISEHNRLYWYRQTLGQGPEFLTYFQNEAQLEKSRLLSDRFSAERPKGSFSTLEIQRTEQGDSAMYLCASSPRQGPSSYEQYFGPGTRLTVT.

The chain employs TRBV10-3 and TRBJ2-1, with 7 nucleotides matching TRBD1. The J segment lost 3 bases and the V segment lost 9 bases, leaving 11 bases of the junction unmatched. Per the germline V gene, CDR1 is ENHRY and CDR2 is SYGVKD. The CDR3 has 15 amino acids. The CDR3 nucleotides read TGTGCCATGGCCGCCCGGGACAGTCGCTACAATGAGCAGTTCTTC. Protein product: CAMAARDSRYNEQFF.

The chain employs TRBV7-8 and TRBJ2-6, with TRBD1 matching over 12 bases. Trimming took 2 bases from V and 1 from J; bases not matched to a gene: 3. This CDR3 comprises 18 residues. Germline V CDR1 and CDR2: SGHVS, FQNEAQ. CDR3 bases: TGTGCCAGCAGCTTACCGGGACAGGGGGCATCTGGGGCCAACGTCCTGACTTTC. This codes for CASSLPGQGASGANVLTF.

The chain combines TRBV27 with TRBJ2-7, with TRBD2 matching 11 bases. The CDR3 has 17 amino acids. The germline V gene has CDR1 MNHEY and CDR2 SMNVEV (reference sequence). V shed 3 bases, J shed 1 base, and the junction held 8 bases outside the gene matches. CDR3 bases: TGTGCCAGCAGTTTGTCCGGGACTAGCGGACTTTCCTACGAGCAGTACTTC. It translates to CASSLSGTSGLSYEQYF.

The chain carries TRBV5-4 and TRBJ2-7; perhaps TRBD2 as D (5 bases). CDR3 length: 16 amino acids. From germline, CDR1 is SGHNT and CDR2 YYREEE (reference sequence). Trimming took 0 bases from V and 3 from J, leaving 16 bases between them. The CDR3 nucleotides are TGTGCCAGCAGCTTGGTACCGGGAAAGAAAGGCTACGAGCAGTACTTC. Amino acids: CASSLVPGKKGYEQYF. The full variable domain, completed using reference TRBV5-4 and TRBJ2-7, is ETGVTQSPTHLIKTRGQQVTLRCSSQSGHNTVSWYQQALGQGPQFIFQYYREEENGRGNFPPRFSGLQFPNYSSELNVNALELDDSALYLCASSLVPGKKGYEQYFGPGTRLTVT.

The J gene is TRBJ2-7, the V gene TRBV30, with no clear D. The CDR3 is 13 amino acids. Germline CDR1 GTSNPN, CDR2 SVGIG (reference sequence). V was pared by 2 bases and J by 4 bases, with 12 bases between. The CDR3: CAWSLGGSYEQYF. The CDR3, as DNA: TGTGCCTGGAGTCTCGGCGGAAGTTACGAGCAGTACTTC.

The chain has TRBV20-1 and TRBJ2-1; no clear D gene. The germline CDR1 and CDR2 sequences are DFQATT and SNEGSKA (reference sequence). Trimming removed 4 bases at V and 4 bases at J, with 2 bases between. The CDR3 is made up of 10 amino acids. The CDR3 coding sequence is TGCAGTGCTATATACAATGAGCAGTTCTTC. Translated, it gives CSAIYNEQFF.

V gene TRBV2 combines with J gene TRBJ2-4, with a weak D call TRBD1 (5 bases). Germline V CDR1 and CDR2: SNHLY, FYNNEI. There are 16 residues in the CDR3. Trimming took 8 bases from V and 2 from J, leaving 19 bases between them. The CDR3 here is CASLKTHQGTKNIQYF. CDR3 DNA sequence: TGTGCCAGCCTTAAGACGCATCAGGGTACCAAAAACATTCAGTACTTC.

CDR3 in amino acids: CASSSQGQLNTEAFF. The CDR3 DNA follows: TGCGCCAGCAGCTCCCAGGGACAGCTGAACACTGAAGCTTTCTTT. The V gene is TRBV4-1, the J gene TRBJ1-1; TRBD1 aligns across 7 bases. The CDR3 runs 15 residues. J was trimmed by 0 bases and V by 5 bases; bases with no gene match: 6. CDR1 and CDR2 from the germline V gene are MGHRA and YSYEKL.

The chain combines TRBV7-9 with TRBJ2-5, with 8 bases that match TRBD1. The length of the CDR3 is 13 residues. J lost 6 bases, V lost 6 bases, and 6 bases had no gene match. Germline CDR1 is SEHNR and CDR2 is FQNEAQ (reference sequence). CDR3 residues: CASSFGQGQTQYF. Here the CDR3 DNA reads TGTGCCAGCAGTTTCGGACAGGGTCAGACCCAGTACTTC.

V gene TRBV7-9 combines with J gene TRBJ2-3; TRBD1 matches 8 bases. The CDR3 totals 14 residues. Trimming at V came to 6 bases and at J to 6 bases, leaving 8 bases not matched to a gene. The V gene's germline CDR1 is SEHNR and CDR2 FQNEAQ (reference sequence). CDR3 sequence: CASRDRGGSDTQYF. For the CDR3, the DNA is TGTGCCAGCAGAGACAGGGGCGGATCGGATACGCAGTATTTT.

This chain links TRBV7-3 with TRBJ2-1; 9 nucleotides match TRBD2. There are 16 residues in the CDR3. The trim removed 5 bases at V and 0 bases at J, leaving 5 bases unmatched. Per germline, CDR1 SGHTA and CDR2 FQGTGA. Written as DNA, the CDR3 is TGTGCCAGCAGCGTAGTAGCGGGAGTCTCCTACAATGAGCAGTTCTTC. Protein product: CASSVVAGVSYNEQFF.

DNA for the CDR3: TGTGCCAGCAGCCAATACCTCCAGGCCTCTGGAAACACCATATATTTT. This encodes CASSQYLQASGNTIYF. J is TRBJ1-3 and V is TRBV14; D is undetermined. The germline V gene has CDR1 SGHDN and CDR2 FVKESK. The CDR3 runs to 16 residues. The V end was cut by 2 bases, the J end by 0 bases, with 11 bases between.

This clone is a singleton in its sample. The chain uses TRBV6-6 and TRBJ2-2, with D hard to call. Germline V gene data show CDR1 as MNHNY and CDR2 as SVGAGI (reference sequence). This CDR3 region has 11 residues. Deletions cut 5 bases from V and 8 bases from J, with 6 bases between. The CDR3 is CASSPSGELFF. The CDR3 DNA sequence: TGTGCCAGCAGTCCTTCTGGGGAGCTGTTTTTT.

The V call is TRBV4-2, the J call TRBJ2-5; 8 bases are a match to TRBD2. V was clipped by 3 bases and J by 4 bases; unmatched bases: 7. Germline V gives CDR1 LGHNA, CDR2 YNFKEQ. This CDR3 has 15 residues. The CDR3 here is CASSHSGGAIETQYF. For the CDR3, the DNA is TGTGCCAGCAGCCACTCCGGGGGGGCAATAGAGACCCAGTACTTC.

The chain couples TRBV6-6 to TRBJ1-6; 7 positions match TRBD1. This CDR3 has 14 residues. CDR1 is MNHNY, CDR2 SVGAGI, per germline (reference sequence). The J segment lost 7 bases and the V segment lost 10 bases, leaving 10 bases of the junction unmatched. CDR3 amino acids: CATLPGQKNSPLHF. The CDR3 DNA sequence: TGTGCCACACTACCGGGACAGAAAAATTCACCCCTCCACTTT.

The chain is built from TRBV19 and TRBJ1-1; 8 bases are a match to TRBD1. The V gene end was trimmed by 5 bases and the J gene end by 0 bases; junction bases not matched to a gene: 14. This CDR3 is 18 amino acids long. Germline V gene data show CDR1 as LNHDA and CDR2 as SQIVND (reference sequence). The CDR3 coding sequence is TGTGCCAGTAGTCCCTATCGGGGACAGGCGATTCTGAACACTGAAGCTTTCTTT. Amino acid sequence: CASSPYRGQAILNTEAFF. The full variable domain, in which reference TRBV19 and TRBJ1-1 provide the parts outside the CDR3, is DGGITQSPKYLFRKEGQNVTLSCEQNLNHDAMYWYRQDPGQGLRLIYYSQIVNDFQKGDIAEGYSVSREKKESFPLTVTSAQKNPTAFYLCASSPYRGQAILNTEAFFGQGTRLTVV.

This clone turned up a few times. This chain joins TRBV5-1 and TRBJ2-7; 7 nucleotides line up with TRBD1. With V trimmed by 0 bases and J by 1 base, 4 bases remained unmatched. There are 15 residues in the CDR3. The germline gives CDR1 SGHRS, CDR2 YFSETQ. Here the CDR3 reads CASSLVGGWSYEQYF. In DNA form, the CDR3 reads TGCGCCAGCAGCTTGGTAGGGGGCTGGTCCTACGAGCAGTACTTC.

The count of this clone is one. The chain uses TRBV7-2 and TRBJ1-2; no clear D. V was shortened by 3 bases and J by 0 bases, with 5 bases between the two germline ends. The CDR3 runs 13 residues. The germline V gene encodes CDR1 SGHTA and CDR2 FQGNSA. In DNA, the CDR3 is TGTGCCAGCAGCTTCACTACTAACTATGGCTACACCTTC. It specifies CASSFTTNYGYTF.

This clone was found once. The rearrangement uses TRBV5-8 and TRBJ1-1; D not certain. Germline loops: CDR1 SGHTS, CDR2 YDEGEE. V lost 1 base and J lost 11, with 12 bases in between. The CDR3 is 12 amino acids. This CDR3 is CASSLRQVRAFF. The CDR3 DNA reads TGTGCCAGCAGCTTGCGTCAGGTCCGCGCTTTCTTT.

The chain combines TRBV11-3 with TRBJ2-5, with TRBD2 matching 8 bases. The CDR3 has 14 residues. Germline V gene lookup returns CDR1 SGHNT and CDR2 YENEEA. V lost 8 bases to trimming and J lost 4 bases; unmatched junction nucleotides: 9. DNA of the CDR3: TGTGCCAGCCAACCCACCGCGGGGGGAGAGACCCAGTACTTC. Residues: CASQPTAGGETQYF.

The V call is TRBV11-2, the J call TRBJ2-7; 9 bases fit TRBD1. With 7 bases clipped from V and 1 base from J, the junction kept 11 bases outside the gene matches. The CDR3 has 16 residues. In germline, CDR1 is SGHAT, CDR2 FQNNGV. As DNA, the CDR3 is TGTGCCAGCACCCTCACGGCGGGACAGGGATCCTACGAGCAGTACTTC. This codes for CASTLTAGQGSYEQYF.

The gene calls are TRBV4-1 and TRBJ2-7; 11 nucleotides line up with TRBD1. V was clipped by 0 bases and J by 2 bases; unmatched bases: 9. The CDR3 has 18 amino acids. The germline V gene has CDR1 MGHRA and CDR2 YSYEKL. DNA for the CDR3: TGCGCCAGCAGCCAAGAGGGCTGGGACAGGGGGGGAACCTACGAGCAGTACTTC. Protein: CASSQEGWDRGGTYEQYF.

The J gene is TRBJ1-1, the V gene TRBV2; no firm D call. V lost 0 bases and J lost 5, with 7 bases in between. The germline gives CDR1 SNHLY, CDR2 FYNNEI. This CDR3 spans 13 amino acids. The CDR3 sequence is CASSEALGTEAFF. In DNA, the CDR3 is TGTGCCAGCAGTGAAGCGCTCGGGACTGAAGCTTTCTTT.

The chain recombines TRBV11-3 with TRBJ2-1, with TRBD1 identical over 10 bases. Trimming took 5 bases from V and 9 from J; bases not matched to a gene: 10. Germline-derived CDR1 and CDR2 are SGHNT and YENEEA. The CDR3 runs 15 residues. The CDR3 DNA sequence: TGTGCCAGCAGCCCTTTCGGGACAGGGGTAGGTGAGCAGTTCTTC. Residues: CASSPFGTGVGEQFF.

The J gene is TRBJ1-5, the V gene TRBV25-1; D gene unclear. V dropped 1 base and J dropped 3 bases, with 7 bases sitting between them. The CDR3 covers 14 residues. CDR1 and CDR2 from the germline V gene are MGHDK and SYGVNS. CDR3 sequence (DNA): TGTGCCAGCAGTGAATTCGGGGTCAATCAGCCCCAGCATTTT. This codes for CASSEFGVNQPQHF.

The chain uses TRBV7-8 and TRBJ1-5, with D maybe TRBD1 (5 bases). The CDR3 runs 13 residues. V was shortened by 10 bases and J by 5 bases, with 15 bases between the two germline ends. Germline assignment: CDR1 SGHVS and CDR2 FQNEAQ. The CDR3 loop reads CATTRAIDQPQHF. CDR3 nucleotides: TGTGCCACTACCAGGGCCATCGATCAGCCCCAGCATTTT.

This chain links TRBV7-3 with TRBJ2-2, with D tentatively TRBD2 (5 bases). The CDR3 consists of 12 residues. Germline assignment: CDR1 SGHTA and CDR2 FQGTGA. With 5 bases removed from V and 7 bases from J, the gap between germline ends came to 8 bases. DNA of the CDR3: TGTGCCAGCAGCCCCGGGGTCGGGGAGCTGTTTTTT. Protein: CASSPGVGELFF.

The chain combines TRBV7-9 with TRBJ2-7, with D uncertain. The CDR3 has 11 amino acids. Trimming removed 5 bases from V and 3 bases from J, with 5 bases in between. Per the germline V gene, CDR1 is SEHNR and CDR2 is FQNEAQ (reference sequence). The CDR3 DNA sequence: TGTGCCAGCAGCCTAAACTACGAGCAGTACTTC. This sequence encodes CASSLNYEQYF.

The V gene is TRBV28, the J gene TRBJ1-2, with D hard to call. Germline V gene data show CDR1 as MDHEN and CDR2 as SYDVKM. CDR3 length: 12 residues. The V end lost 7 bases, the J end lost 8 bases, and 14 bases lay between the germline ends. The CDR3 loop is CASNSGGLGYTF. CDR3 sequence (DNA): TGTGCCAGCAACTCTGGCGGCCTCGGCTACACCTTC.